This T cell receptor (beta chain) was recovered during a study of blood T cell repertoires in COVID-19. Overall study: Acute and convalescent COVID-19 samples came from the United States, Italy and Spain.

The germline V gene encodes CDR1 LNHDA and CDR2 SQIVND (reference sequence). Trimming took off 6 bases at V and 3 bases at J, with 15 bases between the two ends. The CDR3 is made up of 14 amino acids. Only in-frame clones appear in the TCRdb table, and some are missing; sequencing was by immunoSEQ multiplex PCR. Of about 270,000 clones in the sample, 90% were seen once. Clinical histories supplied by participants themselves formed the basis of cohort assignment. Sequencing was done on a sample of PBMCs or T cells enriched from blood (not recorded which). The chain combines TRBV19 with TRBJ2-7, with D tentatively TRBD2 (5 bases). The sequence was obtained from a woman aged 30 to 39 with acute COVID-19. This CDR3 is CASRLRVGGYEQYF. The CDR3 region has the DNA TGTGCCAGTAGATTGAGGGTCGGTGGCTACGAGCAGTACTTC.